The 5 T cell receptor beta chains below were found in one sample sequenced in a study of blood T cell repertoires in COVID-19. Produced via immunoSEQ multiplex PCR; TCRdb's table is partial and in-frame only. The sample consists of 95,000 to 100,000 clones, approximately 82% of them appearing once. Sequencing used peripheral blood. These receptor sequences come from a man in his 70s with acute or convalescent COVID-19.

This clone was seen a single time. The rearrangement links TRBV7-6 to TRBJ2-6, with TRBD1 matching over 8 bases. Germline V gene sequence: CDR1 SGHVS, CDR2 FNYEAQ. Germline trimming cut 3 bases from V and 0 bases from J; bases unmatched to any gene: 19. The CDR3 consists of 22 residues. The CDR3 loop is CASSFSTQPSTGAGSGANVLTF. The CDR3, as DNA: TGTGCCAGCAGCTTCTCAACCCAACCCTCGACAGGGGCTGGCTCTGGGGCCAACGTCCTGACTTTC.

This sequence joins TRBV9 and TRBJ1-6; possibly TRBD1 for D (6 bases). CDR1 is SGDLS and CDR2 is YYNGEE in the germline V gene. The V and J ends lost 4 bases and 7 bases respectively, with 9 bases between them. This CDR3 has 13 residues. The CDR3 DNA is TGTGCCAGCAGCAAACAGGGAAATTCACCCCTCCACTTT. It specifies CASSKQGNSPLHF.

The chain recombines TRBV7-9 with TRBJ2-4; D possibly corresponds to TRBD1 (6 bases). The V end was cut by 5 bases, the J end by 6 bases, with 17 bases between. CDR3 length: 15 amino acids. Looked up from germline, CDR1 is SEHNR and CDR2 is FQNEAQ (reference sequence). CDR3 DNA: TGTGCCAGCAGCCCCGGGCAGGGGCGATCAAACATTCAGTACTTC. This encodes CASSPGQGRSNIQYF.

The rearrangement joins TRBV19 to TRBJ2-5; the D gene is possibly TRBD1 (5 bases). V gave up 6 bases and J gave up 3 bases, with 17 bases separating them. The germline V gene has CDR1 LNHDA and CDR2 SQIVND (reference sequence). The CDR3 runs 15 residues. The CDR3: CASRNLRGSKETQYF. CDR3 DNA sequence: TGTGCCAGTAGAAATTTAAGGGGCAGTAAAGAGACCCAGTACTTC.

The chain links TRBV20-1 to TRBJ1-1; TRBD1 matches at 8 bases. Trimming cost V 3 bases and J 13 bases; bases outside gene matches: 13. CDR3 length: 13 residues. CDR1 and CDR2 (germline): DFQATT, SNEGSKA (reference sequence). CDR3 protein: CSASDPNTGTGFF. The CDR3 DNA reads as TGCAGTGCTAGTGACCCGAACACAGGGACAGGTTTCTTT.